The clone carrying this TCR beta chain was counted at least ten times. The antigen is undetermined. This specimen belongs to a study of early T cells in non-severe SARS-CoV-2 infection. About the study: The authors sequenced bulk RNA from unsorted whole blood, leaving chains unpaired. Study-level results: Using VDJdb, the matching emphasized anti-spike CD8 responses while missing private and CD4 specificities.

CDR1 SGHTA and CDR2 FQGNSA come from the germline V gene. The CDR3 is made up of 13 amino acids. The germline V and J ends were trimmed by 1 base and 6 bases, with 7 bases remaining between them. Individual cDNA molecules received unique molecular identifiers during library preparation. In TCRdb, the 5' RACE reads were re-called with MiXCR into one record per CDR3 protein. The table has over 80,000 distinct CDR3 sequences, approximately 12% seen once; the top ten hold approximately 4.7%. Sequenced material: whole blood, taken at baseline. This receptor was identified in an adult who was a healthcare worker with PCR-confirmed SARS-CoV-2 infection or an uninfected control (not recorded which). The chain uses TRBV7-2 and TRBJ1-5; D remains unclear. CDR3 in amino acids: CASSLESGQPQHF. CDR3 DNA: TGTGCCAGCAGCTTAGAGTCGGGTCAGCCCCAGCATTTT.